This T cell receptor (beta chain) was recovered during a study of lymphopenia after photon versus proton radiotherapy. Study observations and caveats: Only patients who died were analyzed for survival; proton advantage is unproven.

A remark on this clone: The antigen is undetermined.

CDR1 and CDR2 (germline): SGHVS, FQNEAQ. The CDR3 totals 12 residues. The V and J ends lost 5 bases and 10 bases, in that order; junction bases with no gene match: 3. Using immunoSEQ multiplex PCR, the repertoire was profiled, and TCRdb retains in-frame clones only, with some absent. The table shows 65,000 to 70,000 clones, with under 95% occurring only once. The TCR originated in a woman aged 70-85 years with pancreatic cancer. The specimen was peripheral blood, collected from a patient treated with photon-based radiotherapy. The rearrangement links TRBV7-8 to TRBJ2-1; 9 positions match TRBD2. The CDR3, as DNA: TGTGCCAGCAGCCTCAGCGGGAGGGAGCAGTTCTTC. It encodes CASSLSGREQFF.